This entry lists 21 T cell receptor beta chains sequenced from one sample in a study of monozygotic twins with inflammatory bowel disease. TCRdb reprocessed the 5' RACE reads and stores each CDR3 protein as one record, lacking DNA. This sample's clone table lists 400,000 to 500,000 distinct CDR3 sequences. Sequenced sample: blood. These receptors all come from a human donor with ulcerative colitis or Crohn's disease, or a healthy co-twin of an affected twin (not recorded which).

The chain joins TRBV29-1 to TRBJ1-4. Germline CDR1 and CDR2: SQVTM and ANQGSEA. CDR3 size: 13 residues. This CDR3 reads CSVLRRTNEKLFF.

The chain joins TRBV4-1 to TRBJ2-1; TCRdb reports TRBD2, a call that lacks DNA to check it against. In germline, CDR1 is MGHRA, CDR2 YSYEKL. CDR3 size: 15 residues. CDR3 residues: CASSQGTWGGNEQFF.

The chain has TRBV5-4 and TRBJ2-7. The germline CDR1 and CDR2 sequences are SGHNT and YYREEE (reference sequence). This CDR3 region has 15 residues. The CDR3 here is CASSPKAGTPYEQYF.

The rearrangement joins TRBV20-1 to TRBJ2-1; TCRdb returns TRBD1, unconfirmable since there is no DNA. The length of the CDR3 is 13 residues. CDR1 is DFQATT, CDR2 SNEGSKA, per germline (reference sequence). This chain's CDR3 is CSASRAEYNEQFF.

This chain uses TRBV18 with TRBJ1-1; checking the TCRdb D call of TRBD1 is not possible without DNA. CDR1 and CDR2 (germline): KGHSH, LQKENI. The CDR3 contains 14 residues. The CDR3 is CASSPSTGSPEAFF.

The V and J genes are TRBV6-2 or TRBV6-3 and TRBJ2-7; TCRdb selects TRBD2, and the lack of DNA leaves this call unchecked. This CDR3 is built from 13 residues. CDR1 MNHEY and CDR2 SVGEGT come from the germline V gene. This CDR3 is CASWGADAYDQYF.

The CDR3 region is CASSLEGRGALTQYF. This sequence joins TRBV7-2 and TRBJ2-5; TCRdb indicates TRBD2, and absent DNA this call remains unverified. The germline gives CDR1 SGHTA, CDR2 FQGNSA. The CDR3 is 15 residues long.

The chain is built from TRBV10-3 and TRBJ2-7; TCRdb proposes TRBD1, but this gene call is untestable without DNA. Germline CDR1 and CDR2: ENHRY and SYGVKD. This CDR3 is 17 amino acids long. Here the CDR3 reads CAISERRGDRGTGEQYF.

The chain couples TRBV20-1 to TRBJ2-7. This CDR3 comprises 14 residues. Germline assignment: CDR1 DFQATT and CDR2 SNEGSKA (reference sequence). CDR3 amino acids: CSAKYDRGSYEQYF.

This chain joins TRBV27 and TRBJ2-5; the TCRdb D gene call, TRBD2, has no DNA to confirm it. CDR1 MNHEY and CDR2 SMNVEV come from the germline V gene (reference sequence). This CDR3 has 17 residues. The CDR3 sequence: CASSSTSGRDFQETQYF.

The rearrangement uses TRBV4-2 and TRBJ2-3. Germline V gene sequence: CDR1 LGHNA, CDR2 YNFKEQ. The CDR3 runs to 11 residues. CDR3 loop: CASSVDSTQYF.

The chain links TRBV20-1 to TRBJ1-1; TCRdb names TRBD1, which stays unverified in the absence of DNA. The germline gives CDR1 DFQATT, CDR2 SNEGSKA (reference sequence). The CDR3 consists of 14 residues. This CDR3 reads CSPRRGNMNTEAFF.

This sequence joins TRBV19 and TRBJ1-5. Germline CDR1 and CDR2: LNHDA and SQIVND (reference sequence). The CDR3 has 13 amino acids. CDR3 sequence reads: CASSISSNQPQHF.

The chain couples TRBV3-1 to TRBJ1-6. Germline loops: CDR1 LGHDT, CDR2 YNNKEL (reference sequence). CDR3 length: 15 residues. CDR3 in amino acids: CASSPLPPANSPLHF.

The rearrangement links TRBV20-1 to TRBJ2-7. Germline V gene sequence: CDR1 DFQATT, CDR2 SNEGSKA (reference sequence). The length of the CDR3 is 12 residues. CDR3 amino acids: CSARRSGYEQYF.

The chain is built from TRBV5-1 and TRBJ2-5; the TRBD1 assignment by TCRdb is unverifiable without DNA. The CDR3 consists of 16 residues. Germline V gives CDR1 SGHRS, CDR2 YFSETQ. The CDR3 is CASSLAAGILSETQYF.

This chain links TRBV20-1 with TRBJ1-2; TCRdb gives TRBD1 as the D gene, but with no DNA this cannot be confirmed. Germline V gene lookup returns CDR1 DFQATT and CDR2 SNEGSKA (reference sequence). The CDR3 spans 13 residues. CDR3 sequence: CSAPRGQGYGYTF.

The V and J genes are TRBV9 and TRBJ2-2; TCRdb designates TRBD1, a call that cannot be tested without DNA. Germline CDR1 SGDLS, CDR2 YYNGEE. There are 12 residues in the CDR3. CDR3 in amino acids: CASSEGGGELFF.

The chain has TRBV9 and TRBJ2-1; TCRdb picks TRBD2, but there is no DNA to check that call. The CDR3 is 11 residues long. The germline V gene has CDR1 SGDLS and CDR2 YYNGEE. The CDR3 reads CASGRADEQFF. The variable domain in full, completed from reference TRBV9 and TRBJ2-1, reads DSGVTQTPKHLITATGQRVTLRCSPRSGDLSVYWYQQSLDQGLQFLIQYYNGEERAKGNILERFSAQQFPDLHSELNLSSLELGDSALYFCASGRADEQFFGPGTRLTVL.

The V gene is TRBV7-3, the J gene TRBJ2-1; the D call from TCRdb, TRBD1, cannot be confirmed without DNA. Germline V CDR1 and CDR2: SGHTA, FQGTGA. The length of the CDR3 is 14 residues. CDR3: CASSLTGTGGWQFF.

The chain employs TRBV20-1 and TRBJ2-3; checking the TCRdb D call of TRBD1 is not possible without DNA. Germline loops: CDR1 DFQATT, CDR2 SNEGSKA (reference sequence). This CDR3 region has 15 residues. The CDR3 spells CSANPYNGGRDTQYF.